The source of this TCR beta chain is a study of blood T cell repertoires in COVID-19. Study summary: Specimens from acute and convalescent COVID-19 originated in the United States, Italy and Spain. Nucleic acid was either cDNA or gDNA, and it came from T cells, B-cell-depleted T cells, or PBMCs.

Original processing notes: Quantification of nucleated cells was approximated via reference gene primer amplification. Data came from immunoSEQ multiplex PCR; TCRdb stores just in-frame clones and leaves some out. That table supplies the V and J calls and clone size; D and trimming were determined from the DNA. This sample carries about 140,000 clones, roughly 73% of them seen once, and the ten largest clones take 9%. The CDR3 spans 16 residues. The junction had 20 bases not matched to a gene; V was cut back by 8 bases and J by 8 bases. The germline V gene encodes CDR1 SEHNR and CDR2 FQNEAQ (reference sequence).

This chain links TRBV7-9 with TRBJ1-2; 7 bases fit TRBD1. The sample taken for sequencing was peripheral blood. This receptor was taken from a woman aged 45 to 65 with active or convalescent COVID-19. The chain's CDR3 is CASGRPPGQSVEGYTF. The CDR3 DNA reads as TGTGCCAGCGGTCGTCCCCCGGGACAGAGTGTGGAGGGCTACACCTTC.